This paragraph reports one TCR beta chain. The antigen is undetermined. These data originate in a study of glioma-infiltrating T cells after dendritic cell vaccination. As for the study in general: Patients received three intradermal dendritic cell vaccine injections at biweekly intervals.

TCRB CDR3 was amplified from 2 ug genomic DNA or less. Primers: 60 V beta forward and 13 J beta reverse. This table comes from immunoSEQ multiplex PCR, and its TCRdb copy is limited to in-frame clones, with some not included. The sample has more than 20,000 clones, around 74% seen once. The study, taken as a whole, reports: Estimated pretreatment TIL content predicted outcome after dendritic cell vaccination.

The germline gives CDR1 SGHTA, CDR2 FQGNSA. Trimming pared 1 base from V and 4 bases from J, leaving 5 bases between. The CDR3 runs 13 residues. The specimen was blood, collected before dendritic cell vaccination. The J gene is TRBJ2-1, the V gene TRBV7-2, with D uncertain. This TCR was recovered from a human donor with glioblastoma. The CDR3 region has the DNA TGTACCAGCAGCTTAGGCGGTTACAATGAGCAGTTCTTC. Its translation is CTSSLGGYNEQFF.